The 9 T cell receptor beta chains below all came from one sample that was sequenced in a study of regulatory T cells in long-lasting Graves disease. This sample's time point: newly diagnosed GD, antithyroid drugs for less than 3 months. Isolated PBMC RNA provided the starting material for the TCR library. Construction of TCR beta libraries relied on iRepertoire HTBI primers and on Arm-PCR targeting CDR3 regions. TCRdb independently ran MiXCR on the multiplex PCR reads; one entry per CDR3 protein. The sample has 530,000 or so distinct CDR3 sequences; about 14% are singletons. This same sample was also taken into another study, of T cells in Graves' hyperthyroidism and ophthalmopathy.

Specimen: peripheral blood mononuclear cells (PBMCs), collected at new diagnosis, from a patient treated with antithyroid drugs. Receptor source: a man under 40 with Graves disease.

This clonotype was recorded many times. The chain links TRBV28 to TRBJ2-7; 8 nucleotides agree with TRBD2. Trimming took 3 bases from V and 0 from J; bases not matched to a gene: 4. Germline V CDR1 and CDR2: MDHEN, SYDVKM. CDR3 length equals 15 residues. DNA for the CDR3: TGTGCCAGCAGTTTCACTAGCGGAGCCTCCTACGAGCAGTACTTC. Translating it yields CASSFTSGASYEQYF.

This clonotype was recorded many times. The chain joins TRBV7-2 to TRBJ1-5; 7 positions agree with TRBD1. V lost 7 bases, J lost 5 bases, and 11 bases stayed unmatched. The CDR3 totals 15 residues. Germline V gives CDR1 SGHTA, CDR2 FQGNSA. The CDR3 coding sequence is TGTGCCAGCAATTCCGGACAGGCCGGGGATCAGCCCCAGCATTTT. This gives the protein CASNSGQAGDQPQHF.

This clonotype occurred many times. The V and J genes are TRBV7-6 and TRBJ2-5; 7 bases align to TRBD2. Germline CDR1 SGHVS, CDR2 FNYEAQ. This CDR3 contains 16 residues. After removal of 1 base from V and 5 bases from J, the junction contained 10 bases not matched to a gene. The DNA for the CDR3 is TGTGCCAGCAGCTTAGTGTTCTACCGGGAGGCCGAGACCCAGTACTTC. Protein: CASSLVFYREAETQYF.

There are many counts of this clonotype. The CDR3 loop is CASSEDRNLYGYTF. CDR3 coding DNA: TGTGCCAGCAGTGAAGACCGGAACCTCTATGGCTACACCTTC. The chain couples TRBV6-1 to TRBJ1-2; D call uncertain. Germline CDR1 reads MNHNS; CDR2 reads SASEGT. V lost 1 base to trimming and J lost 4 bases, with 10 bases between them. The CDR3 sequence is 14 residues long.

This clonotype was recorded at least ten times. The chain has TRBV7-8 and TRBJ2-2, with D unresolved. The CDR3 covers 14 residues. V lost 5 bases and J lost 5, with 12 bases in between. Germline V CDR1 and CDR2: SGHVS, FQNEAQ. The CDR3 region has the DNA TGTGCCAGCAGCCCAGACGGACGAACCGGGGAGCTGTTTTTT. This translates into CASSPDGRTGELFF.

The V and J genes are TRBV14 and TRBJ2-7; perhaps D is TRBD1 or TRBD2 (5 bases each). Trimming stripped 0 bases from V and 6 bases from J, with 24 bases between. Germline assignment: CDR1 SGHDN and CDR2 FVKESK. This CDR3 contains 18 residues. CDR3 nucleotide sequence: TGTGCCAGCAGCCAAGAGGGACCGATTAGCACCATATATCCCGAGCAGTACTTC. It translates to CASSQEGPISTIYPEQYF.

This clonotype was picked up a small number of times. The chain links TRBV11-2 to TRBJ1-6; the match to TRBD1 covers 7 bases. The CDR3 has 19 amino acids. The germline V gene encodes CDR1 SGHAT and CDR2 FQNNGV. J lost 13 bases, V lost 2 bases, and 23 bases had no gene match. The CDR3 loop is CASSLWGQSTPGQLGPLHF. CDR3 DNA sequence: TGTGCCAGCAGCTTATGGGGACAGTCCACCCCTGGGCAGCTGGGGCCCCTCCACTTT.

The rearrangement joins TRBV5-1 to TRBJ2-7; maybe TRBD1 (5 bases). The germline V gene has CDR1 SGHRS and CDR2 YFSETQ. The V and J ends lost 0 bases and 3 bases respectively, with 10 bases between them. This CDR3 comprises 14 residues. The CDR3 nucleotides are TGCGCCAGCAGCTTGGAGGCAGGGTACTACGAGCAGTACTTC. Protein: CASSLEAGYYEQYF.

In its sample, this clonotype was seen many times. The chain combines TRBV11-3 with TRBJ2-3, with 12 bases aligning to TRBD2. Looked up from germline, CDR1 is SGHNT and CDR2 is YENEEA. After removal of 4 bases from V and 0 bases from J, the junction contained 17 bases not matched to a gene. This CDR3 region has 21 residues. The CDR3 nucleotides are TGTGCCAGCAGCTCTAGGGCACCGGGACTAGCGGGCGTTAGGAGCACAGATACGCAGTATTTT. Translation gives CASSSRAPGLAGVRSTDTQYF.